This T cell receptor beta chain was captured in a study of T cell responses to AZD1222 COVID-19 vaccine. Study-level results: Just six AZD1222 recipients were seropositive at baseline. Increased Spike-specific TCR breadth and depth were observed after two AZD1222 doses.

J gave up 7 bases and V 0 bases, and 10 bases lay outside the gene matches. Germline V gene sequence: CDR1 GTSNPN, CDR2 SVGIG (reference sequence). The CDR3 has 17 amino acids. About this clone: No antigen is known for it.

TCRdb's copy holds only in-frame clones and misses some; the assay was immunoSEQ multiplex PCR. In the table there are 96,000 or so clones, 75% to 90% of which are singletons. The source material was peripheral blood, sampled on day 0 of AZD1222 vaccination. The TCR comes from an adult in good health. The V gene is TRBV30, the J gene TRBJ1-5, with 12 bases fitting TRBD1. The CDR3 here is CAWSVLGDRGRGQPQHF. The DNA of the CDR3 is TGTGCCTGGAGTGTACTCGGGGACAGGGGGCGCGGGCAGCCCCAGCATTTT. The variable domain in full, completed from reference TRBV30 and TRBJ1-5, reads SQTIHQWPATLVQPVGSPLSLECTVEGTSNPNLYWYRQAAGRGLQLLFYSVGIGQISSEVPQNLSASRPQDRQFILSSKKLLLSDSGFYLCAWSVLGDRGRGQPQHFGDGTRLSIL.